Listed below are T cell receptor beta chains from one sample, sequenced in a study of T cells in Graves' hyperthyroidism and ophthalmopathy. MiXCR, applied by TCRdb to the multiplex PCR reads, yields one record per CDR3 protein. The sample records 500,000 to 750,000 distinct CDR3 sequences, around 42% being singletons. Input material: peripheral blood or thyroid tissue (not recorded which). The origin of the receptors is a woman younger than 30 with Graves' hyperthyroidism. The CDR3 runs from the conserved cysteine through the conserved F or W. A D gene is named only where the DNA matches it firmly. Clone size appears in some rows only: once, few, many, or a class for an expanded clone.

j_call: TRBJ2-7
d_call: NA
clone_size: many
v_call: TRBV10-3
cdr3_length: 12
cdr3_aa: CAISEGSDEQYF
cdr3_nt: TGTGCCATCAGTGAGGGCTCGGACGAGCAGTACTTC

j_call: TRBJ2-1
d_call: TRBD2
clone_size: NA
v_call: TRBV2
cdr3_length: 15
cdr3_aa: CASRVQLAGAGEQFF
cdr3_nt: TGTGCCAGCAGGGTTCAACTAGCGGGAGCAGGTGAGCAGTTCTTC

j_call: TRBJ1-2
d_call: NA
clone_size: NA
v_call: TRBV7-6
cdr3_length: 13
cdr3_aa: CASSPRVGSSYTF
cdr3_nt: TGTGCCAGCAGCCCCAGGGTGGGGAGTAGCTACACCTTC

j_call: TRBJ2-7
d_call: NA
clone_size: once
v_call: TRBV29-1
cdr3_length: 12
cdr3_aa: CSLAGLVYEQYF
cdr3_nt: TGCAGCTTAGCCGGGCTGGTCTACGAGCAGTACTTC

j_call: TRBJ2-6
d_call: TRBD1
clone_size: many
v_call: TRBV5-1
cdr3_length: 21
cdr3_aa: CASSFPGVQGASSSGANVLTF
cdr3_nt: TGCGCCAGCAGCTTTCCGGGAGTACAGGGGGCATCAAGCTCTGGGGCCAACGTCCTGACTTTC

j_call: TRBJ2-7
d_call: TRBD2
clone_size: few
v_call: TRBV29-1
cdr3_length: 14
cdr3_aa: CSVGGLAGSYEQYF
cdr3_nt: TGCAGCGTTGGAGGACTAGCGGGTTCCTACGAGCAGTACTTC

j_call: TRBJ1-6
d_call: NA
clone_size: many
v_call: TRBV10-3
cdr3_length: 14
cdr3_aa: CAISEAGRASPLHF
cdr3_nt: TGTGCCATCAGTGAGGCAGGGAGGGCTTCACCCCTCCACTTT

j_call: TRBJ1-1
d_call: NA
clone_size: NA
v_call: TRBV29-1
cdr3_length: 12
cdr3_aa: CSVETAGTEAFF
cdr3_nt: TGCAGCGTTGAAACCGCCGGGACTGAAGCTTTCTTT

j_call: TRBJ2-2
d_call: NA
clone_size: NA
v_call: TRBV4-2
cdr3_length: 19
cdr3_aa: CASSQETVGLDKNTGELFF
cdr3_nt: TGTGCCAGCAGCCAAGAAACGGTCGGGCTAGATAAGAACACCGGGGAGCTGTTTTTT

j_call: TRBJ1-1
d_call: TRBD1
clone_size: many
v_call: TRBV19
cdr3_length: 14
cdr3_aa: CASSVQGTNTEAFF
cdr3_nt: TGTGCCAGTAGTGTACAGGGGACGAACACTGAAGCTTTCTTT

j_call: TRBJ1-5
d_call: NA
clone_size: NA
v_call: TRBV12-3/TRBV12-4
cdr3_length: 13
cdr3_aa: CASSSGNEQPQHF
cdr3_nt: TGTGCCAGCAGTTCAGGAAATGAGCAGCCCCAGCATTTT

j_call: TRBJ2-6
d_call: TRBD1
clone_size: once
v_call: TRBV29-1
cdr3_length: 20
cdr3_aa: CSAYSRDSYTGDSGANVLTF
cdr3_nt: TGCAGCGCTTATAGTAGGGACAGCTACACCGGGGACTCTGGGGCCAACGTCCTGACTTTC

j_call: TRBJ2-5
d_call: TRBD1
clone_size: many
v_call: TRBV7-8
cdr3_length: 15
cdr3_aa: CASSSYRQGPETQYF
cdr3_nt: TGTGCCAGCAGCTCATACAGACAGGGGCCGGAGACCCAGTACTTC

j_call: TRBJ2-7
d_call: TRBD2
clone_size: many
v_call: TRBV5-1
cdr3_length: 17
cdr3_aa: CASSLFRTSGNLYEQYF
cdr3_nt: TGCGCCAGCAGCTTGTTTCGGACTAGCGGGAACCTCTACGAGCAGTACTTC

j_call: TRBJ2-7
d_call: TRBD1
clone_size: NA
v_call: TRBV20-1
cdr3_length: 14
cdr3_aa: CSARDLTGTYEQYF
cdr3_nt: TGCAGTGCTAGAGATCTGACAGGGACCTACGAGCAGTACTTC

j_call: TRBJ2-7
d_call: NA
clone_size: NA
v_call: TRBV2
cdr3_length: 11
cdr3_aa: CASRRMGEQYF
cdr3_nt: TGTGCCAGCAGGAGGATGGGGGAGCAGTACTTC

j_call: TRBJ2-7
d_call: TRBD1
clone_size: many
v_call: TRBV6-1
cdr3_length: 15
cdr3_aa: CASSDRQGNSYEQYF
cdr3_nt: TGTGCCAGCAGTGATAGACAGGGCAACTCCTACGAGCAGTACTTC

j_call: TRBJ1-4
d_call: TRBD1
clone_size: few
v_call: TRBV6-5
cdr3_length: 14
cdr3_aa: CASKPGQGAEKLFF
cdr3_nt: TGTGCCAGCAAACCGGGACAGGGGGCTGAAAAACTGTTTTTT

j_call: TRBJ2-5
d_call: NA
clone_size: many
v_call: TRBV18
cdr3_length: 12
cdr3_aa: CASSPLQETQYF
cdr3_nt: TGTGCCAGCTCACCACTCCAAGAGACCCAGTACTTC

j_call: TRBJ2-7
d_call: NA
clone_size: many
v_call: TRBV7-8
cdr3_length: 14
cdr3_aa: CASSLASSNYEQYF
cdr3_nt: TGTGCCAGCAGCTTAGCTTCTTCGAACTACGAGCAGTACTTC

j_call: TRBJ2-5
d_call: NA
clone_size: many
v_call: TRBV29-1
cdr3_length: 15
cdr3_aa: CSGHSQALHQETQYF
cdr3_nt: TGCAGCGGGCACTCACAAGCACTCCACCAAGAGACCCAGTACTTC

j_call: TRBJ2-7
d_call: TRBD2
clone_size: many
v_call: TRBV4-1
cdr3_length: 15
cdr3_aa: CASSAGAGGPYEQYF
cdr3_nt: TGCGCCAGCAGCGCAGGAGCGGGAGGGCCGTACGAGCAGTACTTC

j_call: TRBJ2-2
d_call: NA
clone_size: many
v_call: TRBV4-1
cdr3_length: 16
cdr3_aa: CASSQEGDYNTGELFF
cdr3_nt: TGCGCCAGCAGCCAAGAAGGCGACTACAACACCGGGGAGCTGTTTTTT

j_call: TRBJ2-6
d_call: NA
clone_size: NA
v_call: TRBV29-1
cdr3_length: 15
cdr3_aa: CSVDAVYPGANVLTF
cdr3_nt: TGCAGCGTTGACGCGGTGTATCCTGGGGCCAACGTCCTGACTTTC

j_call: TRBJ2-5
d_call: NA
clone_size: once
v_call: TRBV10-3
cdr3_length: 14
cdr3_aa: CAIRRTGRSETQYF
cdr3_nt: TGTGCCATCAGGAGAACAGGGAGGTCGGAGACCCAGTACTTC

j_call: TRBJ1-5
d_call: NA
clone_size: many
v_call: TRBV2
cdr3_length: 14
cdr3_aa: CASSGGDRNQPQHF
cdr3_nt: TGTGCCAGCTCGGGGGGGGATCGCAATCAGCCCCAGCATTTT

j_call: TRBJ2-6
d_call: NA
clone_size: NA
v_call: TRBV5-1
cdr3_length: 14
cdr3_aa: CASSTAIPGETEAF
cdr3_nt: TGCGCCAGCAGCACGGCAATCCCAGGGGAAACTGAAGCTTTC

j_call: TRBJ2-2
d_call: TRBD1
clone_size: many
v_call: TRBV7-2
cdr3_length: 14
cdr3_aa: CASSRDRGAGELFF
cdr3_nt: TGTGCCAGCAGCCGGGACAGGGGGGCCGGGGAGCTGTTTTTT

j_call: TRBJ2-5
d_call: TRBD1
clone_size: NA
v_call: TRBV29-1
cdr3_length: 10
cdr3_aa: CSYRGETQYF
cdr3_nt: TGCAGCTACAGGGGAGAGACCCAGTACTTC

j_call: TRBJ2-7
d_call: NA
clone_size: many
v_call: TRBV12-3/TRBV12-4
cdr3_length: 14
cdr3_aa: CASSSYTSSYEQYF
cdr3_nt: TGTGCCAGCAGTTCTTATACTAGCTCCTACGAGCAGTACTTC

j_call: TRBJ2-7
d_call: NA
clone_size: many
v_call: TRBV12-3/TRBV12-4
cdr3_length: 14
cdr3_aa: CASSSGVGAYEQYF
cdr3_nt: TGTGCCAGCAGTAGCGGAGTAGGAGCCTACGAGCAGTACTTC